This T cell receptor beta chain was captured by sequencing in a study of Ad26.COV2.S vaccination and SARS-CoV-2 variants. Study information: The COV1001 Ad26.COV2.S trial arm included the donor.

Profiling relied on immunoSEQ multiplex PCR, and the TCRdb table lists in-frame clones only, not all of them. The sample includes about 500,000 clones, 89% of them seen just once. As regards this clone: Its antigen is unidentified.

Germline V gene data show CDR1 as MNHNY and CDR2 as SVGAGI (reference sequence). The CDR3 is 18 residues long. Germline trimming cut 5 bases from V and 0 bases from J; bases unmatched to any gene: 12. Findings of the study overall: Individuals receiving vaccine had higher spike-specific TCR breadth than placebo recipients did. Measurements of TCR breadth and depth may have given underestimates of the total T cell responses. Similar non-spike TCR breadth was observed in recipients of vaccine and of placebo.

Indicated treatment: 15 to 20 received Ad26.COV2.S at low or high dose, single or two shots; about 5 received placebo; per-sample allocation not given. The samples date from day 63 after the first vaccine or placebo injection. The receptor was derived from a person between 18 and 59 years old who received the Ad26.COV2.S COVID-19 vaccine or a placebo. The starting material was peripheral blood, obtained in a trial of Ad26.COV2.S vaccine versus placebo. V usage is TRBV6-6 and J usage is TRBJ2-3, with 9 bases fitting TRBD2. CDR3 DNA sequence: TGTGCCAGCAGTCCAGCCGGACTAGCGTTAAAGAGCACAGATACGCAGTATTTT. Translation: CASSPAGLALKSTDTQYF.